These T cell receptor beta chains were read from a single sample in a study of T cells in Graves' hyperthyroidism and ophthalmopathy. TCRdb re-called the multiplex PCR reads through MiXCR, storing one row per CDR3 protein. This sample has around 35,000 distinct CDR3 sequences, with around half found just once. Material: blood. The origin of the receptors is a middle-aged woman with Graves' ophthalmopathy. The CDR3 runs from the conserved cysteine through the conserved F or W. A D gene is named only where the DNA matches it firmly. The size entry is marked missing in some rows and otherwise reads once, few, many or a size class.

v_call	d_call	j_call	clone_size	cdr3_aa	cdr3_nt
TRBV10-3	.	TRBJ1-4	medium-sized	CAEGGRMEDEKLFF	TGTGCCGAGGGGGGTCGGATGGAGGATGAAAAACTGTTTTTT
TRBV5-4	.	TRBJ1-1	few	CAGSQGYTEAFF	TGTGCCGGCTCACAGGGATACACGGAAGCTTTCTTT
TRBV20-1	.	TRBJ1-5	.	CSATSGLAWETQHF	TGCAGTGCCACCTCGGGACTAGCGTGGGAGACCCAGCATTTT
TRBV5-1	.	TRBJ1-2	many	CASSLATGNYGYTF	TGCGCCAGCAGCTTGGCCACAGGGAACTATGGCTACACCTTC
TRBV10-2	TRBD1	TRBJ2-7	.	CASSPGTGGTREQYF	TGCGCCAGCAGTCCCGGGACAGGGGGGACCAGGGAGCAGTACTTC
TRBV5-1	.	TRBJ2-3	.	CASRVVERGDTQYF	TGCGCCAGCAGAGTCGTGGAGAGGGGAGATACGCAGTATTTT
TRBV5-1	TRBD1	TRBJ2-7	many	CASSLLLGTGSAYEQYF	TGCGCCAGCAGCTTGTTGTTAGGGACAGGGAGCGCCTACGAGCAGTACTTC
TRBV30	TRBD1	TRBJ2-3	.	CAGGHRGAVTQYF	TGTGCCGGTGGACACAGGGGAGCAGTTACGCAGTATTTT
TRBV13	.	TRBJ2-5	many	CASSLSRKTQYF	TGTGCCAGCAGCTTAAGTCGGAAGACCCAGTACTTC
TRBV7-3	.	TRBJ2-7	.	CASSFGPTYEQYF	TGTGCCAGCAGCTTTGGTCCAACCTACGAGCAGTACTTC
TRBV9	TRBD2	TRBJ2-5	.	CASSVVAGGEETQYF	TGTGCCAGCAGCGTAGTAGCGGGAGGGGAAGAGACCCAGTACTTC
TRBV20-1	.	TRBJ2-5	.	CSARKETQYF	TGCAGTGCTAGGAAAGAGACCCAGTACTTC
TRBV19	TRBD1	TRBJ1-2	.	CASSGGQGDYGYTF	TGTGCCAGTAGTGGGGGACAGGGGGACTATGGCTACACCTTC
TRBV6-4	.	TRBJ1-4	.	CASRSGRVSEKLFF	TGTGCCAGCAGGTCCGGGAGGGTGTCCGAAAAACTGTTTTTT
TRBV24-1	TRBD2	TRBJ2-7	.	CATRRGLGLAETYEQYF	TGTGCCACCAGGAGGGGGCTGGGACTAGCGGAAACCTACGAGCAGTACTTC
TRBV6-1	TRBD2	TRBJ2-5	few	CASTGRGGTEETQYF	TGTGCCAGCACTGGGCGCGGGGGGACCGAAGAGACCCAGTACTTC
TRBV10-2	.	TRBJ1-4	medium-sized	CASSELRGGKLFF	TGCGCCAGCAGTGAGCTTAGGGGCGGAAAACTGTTTTTT
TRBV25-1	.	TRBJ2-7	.	CASSAPPCSYEQYF	TGTGCCAGCAGTGCACCTCCGTGCTCCTACGAGCAGTACTTC
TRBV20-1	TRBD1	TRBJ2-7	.	CSANRDSTYEQCF	TGCAGTGCCAACCGGGACAGCACCTACGAGCAGTGCTTC
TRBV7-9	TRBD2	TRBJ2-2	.	CASSRRTSTGELLF	TGTGCCAGCAGCCGCAGGACTAGTACCGGGGAGCTGCTTTTT